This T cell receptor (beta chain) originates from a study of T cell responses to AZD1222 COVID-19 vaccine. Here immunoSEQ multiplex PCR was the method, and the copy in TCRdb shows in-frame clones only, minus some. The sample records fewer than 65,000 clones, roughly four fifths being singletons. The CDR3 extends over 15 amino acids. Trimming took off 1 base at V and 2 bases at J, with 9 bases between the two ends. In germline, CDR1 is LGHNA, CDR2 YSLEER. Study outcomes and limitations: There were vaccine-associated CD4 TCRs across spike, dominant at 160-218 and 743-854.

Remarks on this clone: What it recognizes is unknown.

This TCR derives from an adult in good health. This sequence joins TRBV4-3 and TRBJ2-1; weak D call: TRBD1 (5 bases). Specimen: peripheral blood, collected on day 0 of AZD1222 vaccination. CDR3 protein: CASSQVQGAYNEQFF. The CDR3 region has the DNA TGCGCCAGCAGCCAAGTTCAGGGTGCCTACAATGAGCAGTTCTTC.